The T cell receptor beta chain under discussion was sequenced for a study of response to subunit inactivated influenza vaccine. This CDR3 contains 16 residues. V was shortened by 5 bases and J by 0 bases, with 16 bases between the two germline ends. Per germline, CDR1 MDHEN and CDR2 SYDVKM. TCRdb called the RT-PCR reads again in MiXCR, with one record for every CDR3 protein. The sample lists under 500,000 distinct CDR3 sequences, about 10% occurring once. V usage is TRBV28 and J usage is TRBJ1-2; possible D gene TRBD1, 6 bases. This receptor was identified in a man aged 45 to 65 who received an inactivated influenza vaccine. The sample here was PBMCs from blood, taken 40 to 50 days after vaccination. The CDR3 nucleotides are TGTGCCAGCAGTGGGACCCAGGGGTCCACTAACTATGGCTACACCTTC. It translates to CASSGTQGSTNYGYTF.